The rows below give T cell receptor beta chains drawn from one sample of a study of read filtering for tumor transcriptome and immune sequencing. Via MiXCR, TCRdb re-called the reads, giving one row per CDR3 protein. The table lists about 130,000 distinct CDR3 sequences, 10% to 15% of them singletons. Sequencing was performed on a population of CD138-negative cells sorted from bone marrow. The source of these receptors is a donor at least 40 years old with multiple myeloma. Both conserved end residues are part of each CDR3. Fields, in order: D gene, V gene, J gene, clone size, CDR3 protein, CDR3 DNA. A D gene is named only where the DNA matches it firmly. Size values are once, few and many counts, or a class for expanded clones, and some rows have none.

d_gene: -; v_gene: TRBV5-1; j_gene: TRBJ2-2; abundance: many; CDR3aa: CASSLEYTGELFF; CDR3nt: TGCGCCAGCAGCTTGGAGTACACCGGGGAGCTGTTTTTT
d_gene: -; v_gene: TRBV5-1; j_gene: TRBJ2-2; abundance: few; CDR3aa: CASTSEANTGELFF; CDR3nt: TGCGCCAGCACCTCGGAAGCGAACACCGGGGAGCTGTTTTTT
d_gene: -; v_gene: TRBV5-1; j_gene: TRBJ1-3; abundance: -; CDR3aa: CASSLGEDTIYF; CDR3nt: TGCGCCAGCAGCTTGGGAGAGGACACCATATATTTT
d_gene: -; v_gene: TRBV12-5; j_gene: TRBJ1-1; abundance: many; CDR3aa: CASGPDRNTEAFF; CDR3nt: TGTGCTAGTGGCCCCGACCGTAACACTGAAGCTTTCTTT
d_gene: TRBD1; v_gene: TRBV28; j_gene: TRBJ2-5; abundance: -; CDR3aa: CASLRQGQETQYF; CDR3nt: TGTGCCAGCCTAAGACAGGGGCAAGAGACCCAGTACTTC
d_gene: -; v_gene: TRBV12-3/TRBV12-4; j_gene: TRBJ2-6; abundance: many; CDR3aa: CASTRVRANVLTF; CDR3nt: TGTGCCAGCACCCGCGTCAGGGCCAACGTCCTGACTTTC
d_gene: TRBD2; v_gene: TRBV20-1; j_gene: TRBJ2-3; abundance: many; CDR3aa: CSAEREPSTDTQYF; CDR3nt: TGCAGTGCTGAGCGGGAGCCTAGCACAGATACGCAGTATTTT
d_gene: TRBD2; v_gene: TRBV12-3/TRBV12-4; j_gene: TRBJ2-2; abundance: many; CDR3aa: CASRQGGRNTGELFF; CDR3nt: TGTGCCAGCAGGCAGGGAGGGAGAAACACCGGGGAGCTGTTTTTT
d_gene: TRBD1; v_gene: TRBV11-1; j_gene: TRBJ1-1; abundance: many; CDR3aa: CASSYRDRNTEAFF; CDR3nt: TGTGCCAGCAGCTATCGGGACAGGAACACTGAAGCTTTCTTT
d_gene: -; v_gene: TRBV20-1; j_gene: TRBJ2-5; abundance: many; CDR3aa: CSARGWAGAQETQYF; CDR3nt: TGCAGTGCCAGGGGTTGGGCAGGGGCCCAAGAGACCCAGTACTTC